Listed here are 21 T cell receptor beta chains from one sample, sequenced in a study of T cells in Graves' hyperthyroidism and ophthalmopathy. The source material, RNA transcripts, was used to amplify TCR beta CDR3 regions. The HTBI set primed first-round TCR CDR3 RT-PCR. Via MiXCR, TCRdb re-called the multiplex PCR reads, giving one row per CDR3 protein. The table includes about 380,000 distinct CDR3 sequences, about 14% detected once. The sequencing input was blood. The receptors derive from a woman between 25 and 40 years old with Graves' ophthalmopathy.

This clonotype was found a few times. V is TRBV7-9 and J is TRBJ1-1; D perhaps matches TRBD1 (5 bases). The CDR3 is 12 amino acids. Germline values: CDR1 SEHNR, CDR2 FQNEAQ (reference sequence). V was clipped by 1 base and J by 10 bases, with 10 bases between them. The DNA for the CDR3 is TGTGCCAGCAGCTTAGATCAGGGAGCAGCTTTCTTT. As protein: CASSLDQGAAFF.

In its sample, this clonotype was seen many times. The chain joins TRBV12-5 to TRBJ1-5, with 7 nucleotides matching TRBD1. The CDR3 has 13 amino acids. V trimming: 4 bases; J trimming: 6 bases; junction bases outside the gene matches: 3. Germline CDR1 LGHNT, CDR2 FRNRAP. In DNA form, the CDR3 reads TGTGCTAGTGGTTCCGACAGGGTTCAGCCCCAGCATTTT. Its translation is CASGSDRVQPQHF. The variable domain in full, with the rest retrieved from reference TRBV12-5 and TRBJ1-5, is DARVTQTPRHKVTEMGQEVTMRCQPILGHNTVFWYRQTMMQGLELLAYFRNRAPLDDSGMPKDRFSAEMPDATLATLKIQPSEPRDSAVYFCASGSDRVQPQHFGDGTRLSIL.

This clonotype turned up a few times. The chain combines TRBV10-2 with TRBJ2-7, with D unresolved. Trimming shortened V by 8 bases and J by 1 base, and 12 bases separated the two germline ends. This CDR3 has 13 amino acids. Germline CDR1 is WSHSY and CDR2 is SAAADI. The CDR3 DNA sequence: TGCGCCAGCCTTGGGATGGGATCCTACGAGCAGTACTTC. This encodes CASLGMGSYEQYF.

This clonotype was picked up a small number of times. The chain links TRBV2 to TRBJ2-2; tentative D call: TRBD2 (6 bases). The CDR3 spans 14 residues. Germline values: CDR1 SNHLY, CDR2 FYNNEI. V lost 7 bases, J lost 1 base, and 10 bases lay in between. Here the CDR3 DNA reads TGTGCCAGCACGGGGGTCCGGAACACCGGGGAGCTGTTTTTT. Its translation: CASTGVRNTGELFF.

This clonotype was counted at least ten times. The rearrangement uses TRBV5-1 and TRBJ1-4, with D unclear. The CDR3 length is 13 residues. CDR1 is SGHRS and CDR2 is YFSETQ in the germline V gene. With 1 base removed from V and 6 bases from J, the gap between germline ends came to 7 bases. In DNA, the CDR3 is TGCGCCAGCAGCTTGTCTTGGGATGAAAAACTGTTTTTT. Protein sequence: CASSLSWDEKLFF. Full variable domain (outside the CDR3, taken from reference TRBV5-1 and TRBJ1-4): KAGVTQTPRYLIKTRGQQVTLSCSPISGHRSVSWYQQTPGQGLQFLFEYFSETQRNKGNFPGRFSGRQFSNSRSEMNVSTLELGDSALYLCASSLSWDEKLFFGSGTQLSVL.

The sample holds many counts of this clonotype. The chain recombines TRBV7-3 with TRBJ2-7; 8 nucleotides match TRBD2. This CDR3 has 15 residues. The V gene's germline CDR1 is SGHTA and CDR2 FQGTGA. Germline trimming cut 5 bases from V and 5 bases from J; bases unmatched to any gene: 11. The CDR3 loop reads CASSPGDSGDHEQYF. DNA for the CDR3: TGTGCCAGCAGCCCCGGTGATAGCGGGGACCACGAGCAGTACTTC.

This clonotype was recorded at least ten times. This chain joins TRBV3-1 and TRBJ2-2, with D tentatively TRBD1 (5 bases). Per the germline V gene, CDR1 is LGHDT and CDR2 is YNNKEL (reference sequence). This CDR3 comprises 13 residues. The V end lost 3 bases, the J end lost 7 bases, and 9 bases lay between the germline ends. This CDR3 reads CASSHRDDGELFF. CDR3 sequence (DNA): TGTGCCAGCAGCCACAGGGATGACGGGGAGCTGTTTTTT.

This clonotype was detected many times. The chain carries TRBV6-1 and TRBJ2-1; TRBD1 matches at 11 bases. The V and J ends lost 5 bases and 6 bases, in that order; junction bases with no gene match: 12. The CDR3 sequence is 17 residues long. CDR1 and CDR2 (germline): MNHNS, SASEGT. Here the CDR3 reads CASSFGQGATRVNEQFF. CDR3 coding DNA: TGTGCCAGCAGTTTTGGACAGGGGGCTACACGGGTCAATGAGCAGTTCTTC.

The table lists this clonotype with many counts. The rearrangement uses TRBV7-2 and TRBJ2-5, with 8 bases fitting TRBD1. V lost 5 bases to trimming and J lost 4 bases; unmatched junction nucleotides: 9. Germline loops: CDR1 SGHTA, CDR2 FQGNSA. The CDR3 covers 15 residues. The CDR3, as DNA: TGTGCCAGCAGCAGACAGGGGACCAGGGGAGAGACCCAGTACTTC. Its protein is CASSRQGTRGETQYF.

This clonotype was picked up many times. The chain couples TRBV29-1 to TRBJ2-3; D not resolved. The germline V gene has CDR1 SQVTM and CDR2 ANQGSEA. This CDR3 is 13 amino acids long. V was cut by 5 bases and J by 5 bases, with 14 bases left in between. In nucleotides, the CDR3 is TGCAGCGTTAAGGTCCGCCTGGGAGATACGCAGTATTTT. Protein product: CSVKVRLGDTQYF.

This clonotype has a count of ten or more. This rearrangement joins TRBV27 to TRBJ2-7, with 10 positions matching TRBD1. The length of the CDR3 is 13 residues. Germline assignment: CDR1 MNHEY and CDR2 SMNVEV (reference sequence). V lost 4 bases and J lost 6; bases outside the gene matches: 3. The CDR3 loop is CASSSDRGSEQYF. CDR3 DNA sequence: TGTGCCAGCAGTTCGGACAGGGGGTCCGAGCAGTACTTC.

The sample holds many counts of this clonotype. This sequence joins TRBV12-3 or TRBV12-4 and TRBJ2-1; D may be TRBD1 (6 bases). The CDR3 is 11 residues long. The ends were cut back, 6 bases at V and 13 bases at J, with 13 bases in the middle. This chain's CDR3 is CASSQTGTQFF. The DNA of the CDR3 is TGTGCCAGCAGCCAGACCGGGACACAGTTCTTC.

The sample holds a few counts of this clonotype. The chain employs TRBV20-1 and TRBJ1-6, with D uncertain. The germline V gene encodes CDR1 DFQATT and CDR2 SNEGSKA (reference sequence). V was cut by 6 bases and J by 7 bases, with 13 bases left in between. The CDR3 length is 13 residues. Written as DNA, the CDR3 is TGCAGTGCGCACGGGGTAATCAATTCACCCCTCCACTTT. It yields the protein CSAHGVINSPLHF.

This clonotype was counted many times. The CDR3 protein is CSAWDYGYTF. The CDR3, as DNA: TGCAGTGCTTGGGACTATGGCTACACCTTC. The V and J genes are TRBV20-1 and TRBJ1-2; no definite D call. There are 10 residues in the CDR3. Looked up from germline, CDR1 is DFQATT and CDR2 is SNEGSKA (reference sequence). V shed 5 bases and J shed 3 bases, with 4 bases lying between them.

The sample holds a few counts of this clonotype. The V and J genes are TRBV28 and TRBJ1-3; no firm D call. V was cut by 3 bases and J by 8 bases, with 11 bases left in between. The CDR3 runs to 13 residues. Germline V lookup: CDR1 MDHEN, CDR2 SYDVKM. The CDR3 DNA is TGTGCCAGCAGTTTGCCCCCCCGGTACACCATATATTTT. This gives the protein CASSLPPRYTIYF.

A word on this clonotype: A much larger clone lies a single base off, so this may be a read error. This chain links TRBV7-8 with TRBJ1-2, with 9 bases aligning to TRBD1. The CDR3 covers 15 residues. Germline values: CDR1 SGHVS, CDR2 FQNEAQ. CDR3 protein: CACSLITGGAYGYTF. For the CDR3, the DNA is TGTGCCTGCAGCTTAATTACAGGGGGCGCCTATGGCTACACCTTC.

This chain joins TRBV4-2 and TRBJ1-6; D not certain. Germline lookup yields CDR1 LGHNA and CDR2 YNFKEQ. V lost 4 bases to trimming and J lost 11 bases, with 9 bases between them. The length of the CDR3 is 12 residues. The CDR3 loop reads CASSPAGPPLHF. The DNA of the CDR3 is TGTGCCAGCAGCCCCGCAGGTCCACCCCTCCACTTT.

This clonotype came up many times. The chain recombines TRBV2 with TRBJ2-7, with 7 bases identical to TRBD1. Germline CDR1 SNHLY, CDR2 FYNNEI. The V gene end was trimmed by 6 bases and the J gene end by 5 bases; junction bases not matched to a gene: 10. The CDR3 contains 14 residues. The CDR3 here is CASSDTGVINEQYF. The CDR3 DNA sequence: TGTGCCAGCAGCGACACAGGGGTCATCAACGAGCAGTACTTC.

This clonotype was seen ten or more times. The chain couples TRBV10-3 to TRBJ1-2, with TRBD1 matching 10 bases. Looked up from germline, CDR1 is ENHRY and CDR2 is SYGVKD. Losses at the gene ends were 3 bases for V and 7 bases for J; bases not matched to a gene: 5. CDR3 length equals 14 residues. CDR3 amino acids: CAISESGQGSGYTF. CDR3 DNA sequence: TGTGCCATCAGTGAATCGGGACAGGGGTCTGGCTACACCTTC.

Ten or more counts support this clonotype. This chain links TRBV6-1 with TRBJ2-7; 10 bases are a match to TRBD2. The junction had 9 bases not matched to a gene; V was cut back by 2 bases and J by 2 bases. Germline CDR1 MNHNS, CDR2 SASEGT. CDR3 length: 17 amino acids. The CDR3 bases are TGTGCCAGCAGTGAATTAGCAAGCGGGGGGGCTCCCTACGAGCAGTACTTC. It yields the protein CASSELASGGAPYEQYF.

This clonotype was picked up many times. The rearrangement links TRBV20-1 to TRBJ2-3; 16 nucleotides match TRBD2. CDR1 is DFQATT and CDR2 is SNEGSKA in the germline V gene (reference sequence). After removal of 6 bases from V and 2 bases from J, the junction contained 17 bases not matched to a gene. CDR3 length equals 20 residues. The CDR3 region has the DNA TGCAGTGCCTTAACCGGGACTAGCGGGGGGGGCAGAGGGGACACAGATACGCAGTATTTT. As protein: CSALTGTSGGGRGDTDTQYF.